Following are 5 T cell receptor beta chains from one sample sequenced in a study of relationships among human T cell subsets (dated by TCRdb to the early 2010s). After removal of CD4+CD56+ NKT cells, Th2 cells were selected as CD4+CD25-CD294+ cells using anti-CD294 beads. Library generation was performed with multiplex PCR. These reads were obtained on a 454 GS FLX. TCR alpha and beta CDR3 regions were amplified from mRNA by semiquantitative ARM-PCR. In ARM-PCR, tagged nested gene-specific primers were used first, and exponential amplification was then carried out by communal superprimers. TCRdb reworked the public reads: Q25 trimming with fastp, MiXCR clone assembly, productive beta chains retained. Merged by CDR3 protein, the rows form single entries marked with the most common genes and DNA. Present in this sample are about 4,300 distinct CDR3 sequences, roughly 51% of which were seen just once. The ten largest make up roughly 2.8% of the sample.

Source material: CD4+ Th2 cells sorted from blood. Reading the label with the study, this specimen's cell subset or site is: CD4+CD25-CD294+ T helper 2 cells. The receptors derive from a man aged 35 to 55 in good health.

About this clonotype itself: Compared with germline, one end of the junction differs, possibly owing to a read error. This chain connects TRBV10-2 to TRBJ2-5; D gene uncertain. Germline lookup yields CDR1 WSHSY and CDR2 SAAADI. The CDR3 is made up of 13 amino acids. CDR3 in amino acids: CASSRQFQETQYF. DNA of the CDR3: TGTGCCAGCAGCCGACAATTCCAAGAGACCCAGTACTTC.

The chain employs TRBV10-3 and TRBJ2-7; possibly TRBD1 for D (6 bases). Germline V gene lookup returns CDR1 ENHRY and CDR2 SYGVKD. This CDR3 has 14 residues. V was clipped by 4 bases and J by 5 bases, with 15 bases between them. CDR3 protein: CAISAGRGSDEQYF. DNA of the CDR3: TGTGCCATCAGTGCGGGCAGGGGAAGCGACGAGCAGTACTTC.

This sequence joins TRBV7-9 and TRBJ2-5; 7 bases align to TRBD1. The ends lost 5 bases at V and 5 bases at J; junction bases unmatched: 8. The CDR3 sequence is 14 residues long. CDR1 and CDR2 (germline): SEHNR, FQNEAQ (reference sequence). The CDR3 region has the DNA TGTGCCAGCAGCCACAACAGGGGTTACGAGACCCAGTACTTC. This sequence encodes CASSHNRGYETQYF.

The chain recombines TRBV10-1 with TRBJ2-3; D not resolved. The CDR3 spans 13 residues. Trimming left V 4 bases short and J 0 bases short, with 5 bases between. Germline CDR1 and CDR2: WNHNN and SYGVQD (reference sequence). CDR3 nucleotides: TGCGCCAGCAGTGGCGACAGCACAGATACGCAGTATTTT. Encoded protein: CASSGDSTDTQYF.

This clonotype has only one observation. The J gene is TRBJ2-5, the V gene TRBV7-9; TRBD2 aligns across 10 bases. Germline V gene sequence: CDR1 SEHNR, CDR2 FQNEAQ (reference sequence). V shed 5 bases and J 4 bases; nucleotides not matched to a gene: 13. The CDR3 has 17 residues. In nucleotides, the CDR3 is TGTGCCAGCAGCAAAACGGGAACTAGCGGGATACTAGAGACCCAGTACTTC. Its translation is CASSKTGTSGILETQYF.